These 9 T cell receptor beta chains came from one sample sequenced in a study of T cell changes during pregnancy in multiple sclerosis. Here immunoSEQ multiplex PCR was the method, and the copy in TCRdb shows in-frame clones only, minus some. The repertoire holds some 60,000 clones, with over 75% as singletons. The sample here was peripheral blood, taken after pregnancy. All receptors derive from a female donor with multiple sclerosis, enrolled in a pregnancy study.

This chain connects TRBV19 to TRBJ2-2; D is perhaps TRBD2 (6 bases). This CDR3 contains 13 residues. Trimming left V 10 bases short and J 5 bases short, with 14 bases between. CDR1 and CDR2 (germline): LNHDA, SQIVND (reference sequence). CDR3 in DNA: TGTGCCACCGTAGCGGATATGACCGGGGAGCTGTTTTTT. It encodes CATVADMTGELFF. The variable domain in full, with the rest retrieved from reference TRBV19 and TRBJ2-2, is DGGITQSPKYLFRKEGQNVTLSCEQNLNHDAMYWYRQDPGQGLRLIYYSQIVNDFQKGDIAEGYSVSREKKESFPLTVTSAQKNPTAFYLCATVADMTGELFFGEGSRLTVL.

The chain carries TRBV6-6 and TRBJ1-1, with D uncertain. The V end was cut by 0 bases, the J end by 4 bases, with 9 bases between. Germline assignment: CDR1 MNHNY and CDR2 SVGAGI (reference sequence). The CDR3 has 14 amino acids. In DNA form, the CDR3 reads TGTGCCAGCAGTTACTCGACGGCGGGCACTGAAGCTTTCTTT. This gives the protein CASSYSTAGTEAFF.

The J gene is TRBJ2-5, the V gene TRBV5-1; possibly TRBD1 for D (6 bases). The CDR3 is 13 amino acids. Germline V gives CDR1 SGHRS, CDR2 YFSETQ. V shed 5 bases and J shed 1 base, with 9 bases lying between them. DNA of the CDR3: TGCGCCAGCAGAGGACAGATCCAAGAGACCCAGTACTTC. This gives the protein CASRGQIQETQYF.

This chain links TRBV6-1 with TRBJ2-1; 16 bases match TRBD2. The germline V gene encodes CDR1 MNHNS and CDR2 SASEGT. Trimming cost V 3 bases and J 5 bases; bases outside gene matches: 4. This CDR3 has 17 amino acids. The CDR3 DNA is TGTGCCAGCAGTGATGCCGGGACTAGCGGGGGGGACAATGAGCAGTTCTTC. This codes for CASSDAGTSGGDNEQFF.

The chain recombines TRBV6-5 with TRBJ1-1; tentative D call: TRBD1 (5 bases). The CDR3 contains 14 residues. Germline V gene sequence: CDR1 MNHEY, CDR2 SVGAGI. Trimming left V 8 bases short and J 0 bases short, with 13 bases between. The CDR3 loop is CASALGTVNTEAFF. The CDR3 DNA reads as TGTGCCAGCGCACTTGGGACTGTGAACACTGAAGCTTTCTTT.

For the CDR3, the DNA is TGTGCCAGCAGCCCCCTCAACGGGGCCTACGAGCAGTACTTC. The encoded protein is CASSPLNGAYEQYF. The chain has TRBV5-6 and TRBJ2-7, with a possible D match to TRBD2 (5 bases). Germline V CDR1 and CDR2: SGHDT, YYEEEE. The V end was cut by 4 bases, the J end by 2 bases, with 13 bases between. This CDR3 spans 14 amino acids.

The chain carries TRBV18 and TRBJ2-7; a weak D match, TRBD1 (5 bases). V gave up 5 bases and J gave up 1 base, with 9 bases separating them. The CDR3 extends over 13 amino acids. Germline lookup yields CDR1 KGHSH and CDR2 LQKENI. This chain's CDR3 is CASSSGQSYEQYF. The CDR3 nucleotides read TGTGCCAGCTCATCCGGACAATCCTACGAGCAGTACTTC.

This chain joins TRBV7-8 and TRBJ2-7; tentatively, D is TRBD2 (7 bases). V was cut by 5 bases and J by 6 bases, with 14 bases left in between. CDR3 length equals 13 residues. Germline V CDR1 and CDR2: SGHVS, FQNEAQ. DNA for the CDR3: TGTGCCAGCAGCAAGGGGGGGGTTGCCGAGCAGTACTTC. Translation gives CASSKGGVAEQYF.

The rearrangement links TRBV7-8 to TRBJ1-5; D is ambiguous. Trimming took off 2 bases at V and 4 bases at J, with 12 bases between the two ends. The CDR3 runs 15 residues. Germline CDR1 and CDR2: SGHVS and FQNEAQ. CDR3 sequence: CASSLSGRANQPQHF. In DNA, the CDR3 is TGTGCCAGCAGCTTATCCGGGCGGGCTAATCAGCCCCAGCATTTT.